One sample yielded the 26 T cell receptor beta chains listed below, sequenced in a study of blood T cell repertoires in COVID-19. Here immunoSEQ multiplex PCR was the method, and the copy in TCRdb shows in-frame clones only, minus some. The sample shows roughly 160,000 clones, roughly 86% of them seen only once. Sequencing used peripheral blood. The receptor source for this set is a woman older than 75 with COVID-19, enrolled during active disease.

The CDR3 DNA follows: TGTGCCACCAGTGATCGGACGGGAGTTAGGCCCCAGCATTTT. This sequence encodes CATSDRTGVRPQHF. The gene calls are TRBV24-1 and TRBJ1-5; no firm D call. The CDR3 is made up of 14 amino acids. Germline CDR1 is KGHDR and CDR2 is SFDVKD. Trimming took off 3 bases at V and 9 bases at J, with 14 bases between the two ends.

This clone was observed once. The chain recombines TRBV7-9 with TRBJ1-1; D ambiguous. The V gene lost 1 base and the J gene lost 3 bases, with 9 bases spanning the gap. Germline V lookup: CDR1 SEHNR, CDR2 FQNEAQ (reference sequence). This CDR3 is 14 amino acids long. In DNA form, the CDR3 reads TGTGCCAGCAGCTTAGGAGTGGTAGACACTGAAGCTTTCTTT. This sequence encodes CASSLGVVDTEAFF.

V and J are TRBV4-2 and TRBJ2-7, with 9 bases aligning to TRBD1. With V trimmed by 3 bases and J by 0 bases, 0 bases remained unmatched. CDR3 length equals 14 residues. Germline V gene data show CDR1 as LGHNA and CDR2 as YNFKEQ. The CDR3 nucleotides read TGTGCCAGCAGCCAGACAGGGGGCTCCTACGAGCAGTACTTC. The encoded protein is CASSQTGGSYEQYF.

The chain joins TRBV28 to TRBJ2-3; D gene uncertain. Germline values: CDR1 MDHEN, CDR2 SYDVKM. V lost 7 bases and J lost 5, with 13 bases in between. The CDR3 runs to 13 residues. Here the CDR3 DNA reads TGTGCCAGCACCAAGTTTAGGAGAGATACGCAGTATTTT. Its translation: CASTKFRRDTQYF.

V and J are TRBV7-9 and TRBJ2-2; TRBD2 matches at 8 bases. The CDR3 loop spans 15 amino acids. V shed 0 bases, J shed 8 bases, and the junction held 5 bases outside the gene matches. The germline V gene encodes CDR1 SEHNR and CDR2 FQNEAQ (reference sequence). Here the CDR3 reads CASSLAGLASGELFF. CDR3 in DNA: TGTGCCAGCAGCTTAGCCGGACTAGCTTCGGGGGAGCTGTTTTTT. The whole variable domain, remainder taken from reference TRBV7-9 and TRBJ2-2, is DTGVSQNPRHKITKRGQNVTFRCDPISEHNRLYWYRQTLGQGPEFLTYFQNEAQLEKSRLLSDRFSAERPKGSFSTLEIQRTEQGDSAMYLCASSLAGLASGELFFGEGSRLTVL.

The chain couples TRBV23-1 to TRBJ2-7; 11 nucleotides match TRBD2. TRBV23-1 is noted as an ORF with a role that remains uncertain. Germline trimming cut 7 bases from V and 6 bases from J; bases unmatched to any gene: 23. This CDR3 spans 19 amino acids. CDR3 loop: CASTRRGLAGGRMFCEQYF. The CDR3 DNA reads TGCGCCAGCACCCGCCGGGGGCTAGCGGGAGGCCGGATGTTCTGCGAGCAGTACTTC.

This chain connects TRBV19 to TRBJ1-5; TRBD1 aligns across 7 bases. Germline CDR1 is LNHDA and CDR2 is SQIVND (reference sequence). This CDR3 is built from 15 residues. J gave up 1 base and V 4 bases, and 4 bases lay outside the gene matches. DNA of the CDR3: TGTGCCAGTAGTACGTTGACAGGGAGCAATCAGCCCCAGCATTTT. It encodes CASSTLTGSNQPQHF. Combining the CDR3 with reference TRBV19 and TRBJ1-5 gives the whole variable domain DGGITQSPKYLFRKEGQNVTLSCEQNLNHDAMYWYRQDPGQGLRLIYYSQIVNDFQKGDIAEGYSVSREKKESFPLTVTSAQKNPTAFYLCASSTLTGSNQPQHFGDGTRLSIL.

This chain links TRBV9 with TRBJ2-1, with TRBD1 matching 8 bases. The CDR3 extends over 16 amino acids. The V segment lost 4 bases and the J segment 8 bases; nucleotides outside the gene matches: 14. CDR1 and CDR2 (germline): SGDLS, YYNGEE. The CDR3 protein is CASSPPGGVPTYEQFF. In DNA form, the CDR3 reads TGTGCCAGCAGCCCCCCAGGGGGCGTCCCTACATATGAGCAGTTCTTC.

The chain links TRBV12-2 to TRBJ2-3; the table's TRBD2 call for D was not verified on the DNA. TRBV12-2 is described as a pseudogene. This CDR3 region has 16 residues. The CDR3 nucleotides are TGTGCAAGTCGCTTAGCTCTAGCTCCACTTCATGGGGCGCAGTATTTT. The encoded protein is CASRLALAPLHGAQYF.

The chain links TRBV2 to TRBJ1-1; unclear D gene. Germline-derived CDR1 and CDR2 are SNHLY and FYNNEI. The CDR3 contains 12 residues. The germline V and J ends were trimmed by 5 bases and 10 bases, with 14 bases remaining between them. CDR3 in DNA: TGTGCCAGCAGTCAGACCGATAGAGGAGCTTTCTTT. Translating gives CASSQTDRGAFF.

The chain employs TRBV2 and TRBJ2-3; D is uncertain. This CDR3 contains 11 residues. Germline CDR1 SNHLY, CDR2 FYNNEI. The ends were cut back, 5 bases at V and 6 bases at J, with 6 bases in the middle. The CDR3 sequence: CASSPRDTQYF. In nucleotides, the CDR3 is TGTGCCAGCAGTCCCCGGGATACGCAGTATTTT.

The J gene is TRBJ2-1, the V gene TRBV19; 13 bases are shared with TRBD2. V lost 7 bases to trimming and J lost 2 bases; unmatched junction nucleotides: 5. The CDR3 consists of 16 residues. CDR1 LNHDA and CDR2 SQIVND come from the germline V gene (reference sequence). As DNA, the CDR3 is TGTGCCAGTAAGATGACTAGCGGGAGGACCTACAATGAGCAGTTCTTC. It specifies CASKMTSGRTYNEQFF.

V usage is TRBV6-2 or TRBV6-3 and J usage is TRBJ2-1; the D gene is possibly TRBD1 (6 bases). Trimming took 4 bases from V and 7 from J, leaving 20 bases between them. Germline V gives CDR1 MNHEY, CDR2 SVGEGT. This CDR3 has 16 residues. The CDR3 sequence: CASSSGVLAGVNEQFF. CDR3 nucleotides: TGTGCCAGCAGTTCCGGAGTGTTGGCAGGGGTAAATGAGCAGTTCTTC.

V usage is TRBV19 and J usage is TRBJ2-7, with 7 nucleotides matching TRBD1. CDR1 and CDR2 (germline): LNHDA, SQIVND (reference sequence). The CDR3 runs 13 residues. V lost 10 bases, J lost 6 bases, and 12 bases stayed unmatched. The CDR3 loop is CATQGPTGTEQYF. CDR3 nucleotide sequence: TGTGCCACCCAGGGGCCGACAGGGACCGAGCAGTACTTC.

CDR3 DNA: TGTGCCACCAGCACTATCTCGAGGGGGACAGGTCGGGAGGAAAAACTGTTTTTT. It yields the protein CATSTISRGTGREEKLFF. The V gene is TRBV15, the J gene TRBJ1-4; TRBD1 aligns across 8 bases. Germline V gene lookup returns CDR1 LNHNV and CDR2 YYDKDF (reference sequence). V was clipped by 4 bases and J by 8 bases; unmatched bases: 18. The CDR3 totals 18 residues.

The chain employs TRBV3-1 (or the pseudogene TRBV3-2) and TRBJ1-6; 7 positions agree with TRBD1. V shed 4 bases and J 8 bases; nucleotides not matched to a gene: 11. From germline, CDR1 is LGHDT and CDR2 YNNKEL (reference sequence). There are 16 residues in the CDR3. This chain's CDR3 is CASSRPGQRADSPLHF. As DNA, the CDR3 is TGTGCCAGCAGCCGCCCGGGACAGAGGGCGGATTCACCCCTCCACTTT.

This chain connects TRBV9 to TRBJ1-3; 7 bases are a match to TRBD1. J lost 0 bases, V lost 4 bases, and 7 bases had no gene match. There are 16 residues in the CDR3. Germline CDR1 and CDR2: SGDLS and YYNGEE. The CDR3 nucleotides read TGTGCCAGCAGCCCTCAGGGGGGCATCTCTGGAAACACCATATATTTT. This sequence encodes CASSPQGGISGNTIYF.

CDR3 loop: CASRKPGQGGEQYF. In nucleotides, the CDR3 is TGTGCCAGCAGAAAACCGGGACAGGGTGGGGAGCAGTACTTC. This sequence joins TRBV6-5 and TRBJ2-7; 9 bases map to TRBD1. Germline V gives CDR1 MNHEY, CDR2 SVGAGI. The CDR3 contains 14 residues. V lost 6 bases to trimming and J lost 7 bases; unmatched junction nucleotides: 10.

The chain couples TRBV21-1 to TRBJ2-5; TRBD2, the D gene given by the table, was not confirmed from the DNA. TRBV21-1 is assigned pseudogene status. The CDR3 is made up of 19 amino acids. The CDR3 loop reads CASRASPEREVLTEETQYF. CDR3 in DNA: TGTGCCAGCAGGGCCTCCCCCGAGCGGGAGGTTTTAACGGAGGAGACCCAGTACTTC.

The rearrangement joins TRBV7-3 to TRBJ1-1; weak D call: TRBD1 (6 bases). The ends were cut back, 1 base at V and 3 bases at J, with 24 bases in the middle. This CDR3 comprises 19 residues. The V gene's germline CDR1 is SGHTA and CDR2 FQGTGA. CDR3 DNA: TGTGCCAGCAGCTTAAAGGGGGTGTGGGCACCCCCGGGGTACACTGAAGCTTTCTTT. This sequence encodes CASSLKGVWAPPGYTEAFF.

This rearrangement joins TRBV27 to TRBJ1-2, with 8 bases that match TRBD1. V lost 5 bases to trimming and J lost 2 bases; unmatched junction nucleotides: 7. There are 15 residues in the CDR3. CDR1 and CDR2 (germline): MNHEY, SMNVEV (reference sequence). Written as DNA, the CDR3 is TGTGCCAGCAGTAGAGAGCACAGGGGGAACTATGGCTACACCTTC. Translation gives CASSREHRGNYGYTF.

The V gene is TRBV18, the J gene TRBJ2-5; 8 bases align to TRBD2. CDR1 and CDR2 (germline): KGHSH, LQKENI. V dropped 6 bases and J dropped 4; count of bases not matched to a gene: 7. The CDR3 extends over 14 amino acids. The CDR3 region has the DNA TGTGCCAGCTCGCAAGCGGGAGCGGGAGAGACCCAGTACTTC. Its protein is CASSQAGAGETQYF.

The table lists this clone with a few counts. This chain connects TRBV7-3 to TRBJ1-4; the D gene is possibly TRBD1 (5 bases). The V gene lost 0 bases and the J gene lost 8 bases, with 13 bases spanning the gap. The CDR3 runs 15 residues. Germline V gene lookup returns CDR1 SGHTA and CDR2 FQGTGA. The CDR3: CASSLTGGAGEKLFF. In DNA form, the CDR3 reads TGTGCCAGCAGCTTAACGGGCGGGGCCGGGGAAAAACTGTTTTTT.

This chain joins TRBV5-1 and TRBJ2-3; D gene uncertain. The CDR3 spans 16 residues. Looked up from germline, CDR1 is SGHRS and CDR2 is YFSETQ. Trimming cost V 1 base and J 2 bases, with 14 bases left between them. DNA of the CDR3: TGCGCCAGCAGCTTGCTTGGGCTGGCCCCCACAGATACGCAGTATTTT. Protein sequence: CASSLLGLAPTDTQYF.

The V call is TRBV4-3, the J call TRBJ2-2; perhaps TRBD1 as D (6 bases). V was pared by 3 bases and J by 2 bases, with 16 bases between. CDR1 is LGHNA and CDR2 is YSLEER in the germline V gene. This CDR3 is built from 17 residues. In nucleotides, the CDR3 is TGCGCCAGCAGCCAGGGAATGGACGGGACAAACACCGGGGAGCTGTTTTTT. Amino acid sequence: CASSQGMDGTNTGELFF.

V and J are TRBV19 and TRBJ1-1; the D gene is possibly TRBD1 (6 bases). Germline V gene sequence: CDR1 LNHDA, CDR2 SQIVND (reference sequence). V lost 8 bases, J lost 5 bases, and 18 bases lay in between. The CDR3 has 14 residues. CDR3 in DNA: TGTGCCAGTTTGCAGGGGCCTAGTGGGACTGAAGCTTTCTTT. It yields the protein CASLQGPSGTEAFF.